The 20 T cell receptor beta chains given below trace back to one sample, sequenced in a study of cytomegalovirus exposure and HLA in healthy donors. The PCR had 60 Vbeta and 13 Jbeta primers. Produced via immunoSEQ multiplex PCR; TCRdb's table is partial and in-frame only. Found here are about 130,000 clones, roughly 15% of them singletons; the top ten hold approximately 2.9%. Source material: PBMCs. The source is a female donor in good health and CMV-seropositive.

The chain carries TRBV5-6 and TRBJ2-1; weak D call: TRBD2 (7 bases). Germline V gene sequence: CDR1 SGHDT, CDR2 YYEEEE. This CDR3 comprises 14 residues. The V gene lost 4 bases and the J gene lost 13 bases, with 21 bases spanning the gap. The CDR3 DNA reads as TGTGCCAGCAGCAACTCTATAGGGGGGGGGCCTCAGTTCTTC. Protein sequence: CASSNSIGGGPQFF.

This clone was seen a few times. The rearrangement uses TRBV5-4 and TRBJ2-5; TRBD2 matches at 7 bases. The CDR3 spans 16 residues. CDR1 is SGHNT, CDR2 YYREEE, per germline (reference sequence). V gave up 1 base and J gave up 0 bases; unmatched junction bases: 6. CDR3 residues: CASSLRLAAYQETQYF. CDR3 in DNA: TGTGCCAGCAGCTTGCGGCTAGCGGCTTACCAAGAGACCCAGTACTTC.

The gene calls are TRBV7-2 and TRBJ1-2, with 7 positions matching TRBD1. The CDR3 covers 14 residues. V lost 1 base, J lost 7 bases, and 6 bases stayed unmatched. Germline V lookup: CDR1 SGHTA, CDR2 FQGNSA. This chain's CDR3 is CASSLVQTGFGYTF. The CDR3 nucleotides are TGTGCCAGCAGCTTAGTCCAGACAGGGTTTGGCTACACCTTC.

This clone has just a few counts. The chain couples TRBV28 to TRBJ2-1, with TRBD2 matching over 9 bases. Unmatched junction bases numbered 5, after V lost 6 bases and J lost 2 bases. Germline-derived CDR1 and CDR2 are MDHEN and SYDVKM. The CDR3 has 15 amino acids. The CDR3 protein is CASSLSGRPYNEQFF. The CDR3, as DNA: TGTGCCAGCAGCCTAAGCGGGAGGCCCTACAATGAGCAGTTCTTC. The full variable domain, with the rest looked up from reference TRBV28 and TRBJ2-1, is DVKVTQSSRYLVKRTGEKVFLECVQDMDHENMFWYRQDPGLGLRLIYFSYDVKMKEKGDIPEGYSVSREKKERFSLILESASTNQTSMYLCASSLSGRPYNEQFFGPGTRLTVL.

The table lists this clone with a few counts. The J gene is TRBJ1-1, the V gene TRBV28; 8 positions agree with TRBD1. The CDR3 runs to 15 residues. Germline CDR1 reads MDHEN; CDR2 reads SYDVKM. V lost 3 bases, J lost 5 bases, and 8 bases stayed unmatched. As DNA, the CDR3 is TGTGCCAGCAGTTTGGCGACAGGGGTAATGACTGAAGCTTTCTTT. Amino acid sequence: CASSLATGVMTEAFF.

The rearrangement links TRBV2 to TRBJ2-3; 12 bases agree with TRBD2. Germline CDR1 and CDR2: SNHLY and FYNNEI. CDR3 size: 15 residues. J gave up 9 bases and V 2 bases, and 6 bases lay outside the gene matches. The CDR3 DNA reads TGTGCCAGCAGTGAACAACTAGCGGGGGGAGTAACGCAGTATTTT. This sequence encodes CASSEQLAGGVTQYF.

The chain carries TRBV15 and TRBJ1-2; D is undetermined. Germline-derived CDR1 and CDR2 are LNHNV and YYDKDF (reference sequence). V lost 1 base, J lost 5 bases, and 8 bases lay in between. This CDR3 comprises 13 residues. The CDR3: CATSRATGYGYTF. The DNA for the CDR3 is TGTGCCACCAGCAGAGCCACCGGGTATGGCTACACCTTC.

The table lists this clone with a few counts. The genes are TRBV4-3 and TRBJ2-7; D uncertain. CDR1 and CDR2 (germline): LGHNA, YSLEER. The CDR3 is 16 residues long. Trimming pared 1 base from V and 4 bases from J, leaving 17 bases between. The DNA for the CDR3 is TGCGCCAGCAGCCAAGCGTCTTTAGACACCAAATACGAGCAGTACTTC. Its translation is CASSQASLDTKYEQYF.

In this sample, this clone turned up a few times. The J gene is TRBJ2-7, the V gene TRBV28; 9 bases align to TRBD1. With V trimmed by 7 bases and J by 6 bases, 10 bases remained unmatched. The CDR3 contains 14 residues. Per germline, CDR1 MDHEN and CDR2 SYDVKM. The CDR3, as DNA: TGTGCCAGCACCTGGGACAGGGACTTTGGCGAGCAGTACTTC. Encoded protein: CASTWDRDFGEQYF.

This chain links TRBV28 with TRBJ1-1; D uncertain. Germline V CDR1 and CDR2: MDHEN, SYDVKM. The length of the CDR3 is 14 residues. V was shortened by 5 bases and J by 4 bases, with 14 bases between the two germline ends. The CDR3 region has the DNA TGTGCCAGCAGTCCAACAGCCATAAGCACTGAAGCTTTCTTT. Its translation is CASSPTAISTEAFF.

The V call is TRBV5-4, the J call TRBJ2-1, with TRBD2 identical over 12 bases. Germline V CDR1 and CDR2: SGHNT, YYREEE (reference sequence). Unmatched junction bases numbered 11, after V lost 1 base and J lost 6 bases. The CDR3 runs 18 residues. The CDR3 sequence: CASSLFVLAGGLGNEQFF. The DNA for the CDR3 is TGTGCCAGCAGCTTGTTCGTCCTAGCGGGGGGGTTGGGCAATGAGCAGTTCTTC.

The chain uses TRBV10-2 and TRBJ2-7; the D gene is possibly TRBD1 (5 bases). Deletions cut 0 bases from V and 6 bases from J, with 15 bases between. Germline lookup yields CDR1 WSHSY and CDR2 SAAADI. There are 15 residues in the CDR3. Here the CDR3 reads CASSESRQGPSEQYF. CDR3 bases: TGCGCCAGCAGTGAGTCTAGGCAGGGCCCTAGCGAGCAGTACTTC.

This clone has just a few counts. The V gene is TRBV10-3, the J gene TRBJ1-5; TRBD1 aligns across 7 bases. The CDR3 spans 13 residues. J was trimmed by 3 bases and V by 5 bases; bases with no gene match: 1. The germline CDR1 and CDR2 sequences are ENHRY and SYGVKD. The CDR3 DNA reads TGTGCCATCAGTACAGGGGACAATCAGCCCCAGCATTTT. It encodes CAISTGDNQPQHF.

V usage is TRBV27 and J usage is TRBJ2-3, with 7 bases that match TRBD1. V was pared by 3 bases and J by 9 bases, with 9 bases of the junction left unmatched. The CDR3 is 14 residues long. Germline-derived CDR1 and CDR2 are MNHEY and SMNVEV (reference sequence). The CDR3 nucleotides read TGTGCCAGCAGTTTTTACTCCCAGGGGGACACGCAGTATTTT. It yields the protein CASSFYSQGDTQYF.

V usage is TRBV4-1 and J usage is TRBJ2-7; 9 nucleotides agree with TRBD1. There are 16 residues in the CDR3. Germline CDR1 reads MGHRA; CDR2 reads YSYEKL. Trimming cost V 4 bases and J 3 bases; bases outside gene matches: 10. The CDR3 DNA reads TGCGCCAGCAGCCGCCAACAGGGGGCGCCTCACTACGAGCAGTACTTC. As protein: CASSRQQGAPHYEQYF.

CDR3: CASSQEPWRERKDTQYF. CDR3 coding DNA: TGCGCCAGCAGCCAAGAGCCGTGGCGGGAGCGAAAAGATACGCAGTATTTT. The genes are TRBV4-3 and TRBJ2-3, with 7 bases identical to TRBD2. The germline gives CDR1 LGHNA, CDR2 YSLEER. The CDR3 extends over 17 amino acids. With V trimmed by 0 bases and J by 5 bases, 11 bases remained unmatched.

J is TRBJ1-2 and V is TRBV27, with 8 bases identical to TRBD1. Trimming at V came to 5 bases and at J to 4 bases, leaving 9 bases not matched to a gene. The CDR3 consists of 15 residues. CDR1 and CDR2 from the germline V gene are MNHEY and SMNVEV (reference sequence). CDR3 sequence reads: CASSPRTGQIYGYTF. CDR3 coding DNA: TGTGCCAGCAGTCCAAGGACAGGGCAGATCTATGGCTACACCTTC.

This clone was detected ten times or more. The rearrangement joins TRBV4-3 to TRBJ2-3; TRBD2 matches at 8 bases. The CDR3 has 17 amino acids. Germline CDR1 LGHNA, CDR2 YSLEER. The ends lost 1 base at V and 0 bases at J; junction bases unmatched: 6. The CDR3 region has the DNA TGCGCCAGCAGCCAAGTAATAGCGGGGTCTAGCACAGATACGCAGTATTTT. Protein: CASSQVIAGSSTDTQYF.

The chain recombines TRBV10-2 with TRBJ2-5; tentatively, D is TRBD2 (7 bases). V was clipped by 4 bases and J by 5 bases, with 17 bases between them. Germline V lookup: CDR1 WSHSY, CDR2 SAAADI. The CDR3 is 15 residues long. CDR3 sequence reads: CASSVRWRGRETQYF. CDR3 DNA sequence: TGCGCCAGCAGTGTAAGGTGGCGGGGGCGGGAGACCCAGTACTTC.

DNA of the CDR3: TGTGCCAGCAGCTTTAAATTAGCGGGGCCCTCCCAAGAGACCCAGTACTTC. It is translated as CASSFKLAGPSQETQYF. The chain recombines TRBV7-6 with TRBJ2-5; 8 nucleotides line up with TRBD2. Germline V gene data show CDR1 as SGHVS and CDR2 as FNYEAQ. CDR3 length: 17 residues. V was pared by 3 bases and J by 1 base, with 10 bases of the junction left unmatched. Full variable domain (outside the CDR3, taken from reference TRBV7-6 and TRBJ2-5): GAGVSQSPRYKVTKRGQDVALRCDPISGHVSLYWYRQALGQGPEFLTYFNYEAQQDKSGLPNDRFSAERPEGSISTLTIQRTEQRDSAMYRCASSFKLAGPSQETQYFGPGTRLLVL.